This T cell receptor beta chain originates from a study of T cells in narcolepsy. The CDR3 is 15 residues long. V lost 1 base, J lost 5 bases, and 2 bases stayed unmatched. The germline gives CDR1 SGHRS, CDR2 YFSETQ. Profiled with immunoSEQ multiplex PCR; TCRdb holds only in-frame clones, not every one. Of 20,000 to 30,000 clones listed, more than 80% are singletons. J is TRBJ2-1 and V is TRBV5-1; 11 nucleotides align to TRBD2. The material sequenced was CD45RA- memory CD4+ T cells from PBMCs. The source is a human donor with narcolepsy. The CDR3 coding sequence is TGCGCCAGCAGCTTGCCTAGCGGGAGGAACAATGAGCAGTTCTTC. As protein: CASSLPSGRNNEQFF.